What follows describes a single T cell receptor beta chain. Its cognate antigen is unknown. Looked up from germline, CDR1 is SNHLY and CDR2 is FYNNEI. V was shortened by 3 bases and J by 7 bases, with 13 bases between the two germline ends. The CDR3 loop spans 14 amino acids. The data were obtained in a study of T-cell memory formation after mild COVID-19. Turning to the study itself: The two donors had largely donor-specific TCR clusters.

cDNA libraries for TCR alpha and TCR beta, carrying sample barcodes and UMIs, came from 5'RACE with constant-segment primers. TCRdb itself ran the 5' RACE reads through MiXCR, one entry per CDR3 protein. Found here are around 200,000 distinct CDR3 sequences, 20% to 25% of them singletons; the top ten hold 23%. General study results and limits: What remained unconfirmed was the SARS-CoV-2 specificity of second-wave clones peaking on day 37. Some clones that responded turned up in pre-infection memory, which suggests that cross-reactive memory joined in.

This chain joins TRBV2 and TRBJ2-1; D is ambiguous. Material: PBMCs or a T cell subset sorted from them (not recorded which). The receptor's source is an adult woman who had mild COVID-19 (a few samples of this study predate the infection). Cell type and time point are not known. The CDR3 protein is CASSDRSSENEQFF. CDR3 sequence (DNA): TGTGCCAGCAGTGATAGGTCGTCTGAAAATGAGCAGTTCTTC.